This T cell receptor (beta chain) originates from a study of vaccination and CD4 T cells after COVID-19. Study-level information: As their vaccination, participants received two doses of either BNT162b2 or mRNA-1273 vaccine.

With the Oncomine TCR Beta short-read assay, DNA from cultured CD4+ T cells was sequenced. In this case, cultured CD4+ T cells provided the extracted genomic DNA. TCRdb independently ran MiXCR on the PCR reads; one entry per CDR3 protein. This table has approximately 9,400 distinct CDR3 sequences, 33% appearing once. The treatment is: roughly 10-day PBMC culture with coronavirus spike peptide pools or control peptides (ViraFEST assay). Investigators obtained the unexposed donor's CD4+ T cells before the COVID-19 pandemic (2011-2018). In regard to this clonotype: Its target is not known.

The germline V and J ends were trimmed by 2 bases and 8 bases, with 19 bases remaining between them. The CDR3 runs 16 residues. CDR1 SEHNR and CDR2 FQNEAQ come from the germline V gene (reference sequence). The rearrangement joins TRBV7-9 to TRBJ2-1; D possibly corresponds to TRBD2 (6 bases). The clonotype was recovered from a human donor in good health. Sequences were obtained from CD4+ T cells from blood, cultured in vitro. CDR3 in DNA: TGTGCCAGCAGCTTACTGGACGGATCCGGAGGGGATGAGCAGTTCTTC. Translated: CASSLLDGSGGDEQFF.